This T cell receptor beta chain was identified in a study of Tregs in tolerant kidney transplant recipients (dated by TCRdb to the late 2010s). Background for the entire study: The study applied TCRbeta sequencing to find donor-specific regulatory T cells before combined kidney and bone marrow transplantation and then followed those same cells after transplant. TCRbeta repertoire sequencing was used in 3 healthy controls to compare several methods for expanding Tregs specific for an allogeneic donor.

For TCRbeta CDR3 sequencing, genomic DNA was extracted from sorted cells using the QIAGEN DNeasy Blood and Tissue Kit. Through immunoSEQ, high-throughput TCRbeta CDR3 sequencing was done commercially, including PCR amplification with internal controls and bias correction. In the paper's pipeline: Unique productive TCRbeta sequences were defined by CDR3 nucleotide sequence where primers matched, otherwise by CDR3 amino acid sequence with Vbeta and Jbeta genes. Sorting error was corrected by removing sequences shared between sorted populations at a frequency ratio of 2:1 or less, and the remaining shared sequences were assigned to the higher population. A sequence was defined as donor-reactive if the sequence was expanded at least 5-fold in CFSE-low cells compared with unstimulated cells and had a frequency of at least 0.01% in CFSE-low cells. Jensen-Shannon divergence, calculated on the top 100 TCRbeta sequences ranked by frequency, was used to quantify repertoire divergence. For samples with multiple sequencing runs, sorting error was corrected in each run separately before the runs were combined. TCRdb re-hosts the immuneACCESS table, in-frame sequences only. Its copies lack some clones; in the studies checked, an unresolved V gene accounts for under half of them, and the cause for the rest is not known. From that table come the V and J calls and clone size; the DNA was used to work out D and trimming. Within this sample are over 60,000 clones, with 84% of them counted one time only. The ten most abundant clones make up around 4.5% of the sample.

Thawed PBMCs were FACS-sorted into unstimulated Tregs (CD4+CD25+CD127-), CD4+ non-Tregs (CD4+CD25-), CD4 cells and CD8 cells. Healthy control blood came either as purchased buffy coats or from healthy volunteers. Healthy control blood was processed to PBMCs with a Ficoll density gradient and then cryopreserved, whereas patient PBMCs were collected both before and after transplant. Beyond this particular receptor, the publication reports: Because the study included only a small number of patients, the results must be confirmed in larger populations and under other immunosuppression protocols. The most biologically relevant and donor-specific TCRbeta repertoire appeared to be identified by expanding Tregs with activated donor B cells. Biological reproducibility was not directly assessed, although technical replication error appeared to be minimal.

CDR3 length: 12 amino acids, cysteine to phenylalanine. Only CDR3 DNA is held: 36 bases, read in frame from base 1. Cut back by 7 bases and 6 bases, the V and J ends lie 12 bases apart. The germline V gene encodes CDR1 ENHRY and CDR2 SYGVKD. A word on this clone: What antigen it recognizes has not been identified. No base quality values were provided; no much bigger clone lies one nucleotide off.

Sequencing used CD4+ T cells from blood. The clonotype was recovered from a human donor in good health. The rearranged segments are TRBV10-3 and TRBJ1-1, with the D gene not confidently named. In nucleotides, the sequence is TGTGCCATCACAGACGGAGTCGCTGAAGCTTTCTTT. It is translated as CAITDGVAEAFF.